Below, 20 T cell receptor beta chains from the same sample are listed, as sequenced in a study of blood T cells in healthy people across ages. Primers used in a second PCR of about 7 to 11 cycles were a sample-barcoded 5' primer and a J-beta primer mix. TCRdb fed the 5' RACE reads into MiXCR, producing one record per CDR3 protein. The repertoire holds some 690,000 distinct CDR3 sequences, with around a fifth as singletons. Sequencing input: blood. These receptors were taken from a man between 65 and 85 years old in good health.

In its sample, this clonotype was seen a few times. The genes are TRBV5-6 and TRBJ2-6; D remains ambiguous. The CDR3 has 16 amino acids. Trimming left V 0 bases short and J 3 bases short, with 10 bases between. The germline V gene has CDR1 SGHDT and CDR2 YYEEEE. The CDR3 sequence: CASSLVALGGANVLTF. DNA of the CDR3: TGTGCCAGCAGCTTGGTGGCTCTTGGTGGGGCCAACGTCCTGACTTTC.

As regards this clonotype: Compared with germline, one end of the junction differs, possibly owing to a read error. The chain joins TRBV28 to TRBJ2-7; weak D call: TRBD2 (6 bases). The CDR3 is 12 amino acids. Germline V lookup: CDR1 MDHEN, CDR2 SYDVKM. For the CDR3, the DNA is TGTGCCAGCAGTCCACGACGGCTTGGAGGGAACTTC. Its translation is CASSPRRLGGNF.

The J gene is TRBJ2-3, the V gene TRBV7-3; unclear D gene. CDR1 is SGHTA, CDR2 FQGTGA, per germline. The ends were cut back, 6 bases at V and 2 bases at J, with 15 bases in the middle. The CDR3 is 15 amino acids. The CDR3 sequence is CASSSYGRPTDTQYF. Here the CDR3 DNA reads TGTGCCAGCAGTAGCTACGGACGGCCCACAGATACGCAGTATTTT.

The table lists this clonotype with a few counts. The CDR3 sequence is CSVDQTSGTDTQYF. DNA for the CDR3: TGCAGCGTGGACCAGACTAGCGGCACAGATACGCAGTATTTT. V usage is TRBV29-1 and J usage is TRBJ2-3; 8 bases agree with TRBD2. Germline CDR1 is SQVTM and CDR2 is ANQGSEA. CDR3 length equals 14 residues. Trimming at V came to 6 bases and at J to 1 base, leaving 6 bases not matched to a gene.

This clonotype turned up a few times. The chain recombines TRBV6-5 with TRBJ2-3, with a possible D match to TRBD1 (6 bases). V lost 6 bases and J 4 bases, leaving 14 bases between the germline ends. The CDR3 has 14 amino acids. Germline-derived CDR1 and CDR2 are MNHEY and SVGAGI. CDR3: CASRMDSVADTQYF. The DNA of the CDR3 is TGTGCCAGCAGGATGGACAGCGTCGCAGATACGCAGTATTTT.

Points on this clonotype: At one of its ends the junction is not consistent with the germline gene, which may arise from a read error. The gene calls are TRBV12-3 or TRBV12-4 and TRBJ2-1; a possible D gene is TRBD1 (6 bases). The CDR3 contains 12 residues. This CDR3 reads CASSLGARAKDF. The CDR3 DNA is TGTGCCAGCAGTTTGGGGGCGCGGGCAAAAGACTTC.

This clonotype turned up a few times. This CDR3 reads CASSFSRNTIYF. The DNA of the CDR3 is TGTGCCAGCAGCTTTTCGAGAAACACCATATATTTT. V gene TRBV7-2 combines with J gene TRBJ1-3; no clear D gene. V shed 3 bases and J shed 5 bases, with 5 bases lying between them. The CDR3 extends over 12 amino acids. Germline values: CDR1 SGHTA, CDR2 FQGNSA.

V is TRBV9 and J is TRBJ2-5; 8 positions match TRBD1. Germline V gene lookup returns CDR1 SGDLS and CDR2 YYNGEE. This CDR3 contains 14 residues. V lost 10 bases and J lost 2; bases outside the gene matches: 10. The CDR3 DNA follows: TGTGCCTGCAATCGGGACAGGTCTCAAGAGACCCAGTACTTC. Its protein product is CACNRDRSQETQYF.

The V call is TRBV13, the J call TRBJ2-7; D possibly corresponds to TRBD1 (6 bases). Trimming took off 6 bases at V and 0 bases at J, with 15 bases between the two ends. CDR3 length equals 15 residues. Germline loops: CDR1 PRHDT, CDR2 FYEKMQ (reference sequence). The CDR3 loop is CASSPPGHTSYEQYF. The CDR3 DNA is TGTGCCAGCAGTCCTCCGGGACACACCTCCTACGAGCAGTACTTC.

This rearrangement joins TRBV28 to TRBJ1-2, with unresolved D. The CDR3 loop spans 13 amino acids. Looked up from germline, CDR1 is MDHEN and CDR2 is SYDVKM. The ends were cut back, 3 bases at V and 7 bases at J, with 12 bases in the middle. The CDR3 sequence is CASSFGLPGGYTF. The CDR3, as DNA: TGTGCCAGCAGTTTTGGGCTACCGGGTGGCTACACCTTC.

This clonotype appeared many times. The V call is TRBV29-1, the J call TRBJ2-2; tentative D call: TRBD2 (6 bases). V lost 3 bases and J 7 bases, leaving 15 bases between the germline ends. Germline V CDR1 and CDR2: SQVTM, ANQGSEA. The CDR3 spans 14 residues. CDR3 residues: CSVDGQGGFGELFF. CDR3 sequence (DNA): TGCAGCGTTGATGGGCAGGGAGGTTTCGGGGAGCTGTTTTTT.

There are a few counts of this clonotype. V and J are TRBV4-1 and TRBJ2-5; the match to TRBD2 covers 10 bases. The V gene's germline CDR1 is MGHRA and CDR2 YSYEKL. V trimming: 5 bases; J trimming: 0 bases; junction bases outside the gene matches: 9. The CDR3 length is 17 residues. This CDR3 is CASSNPQGLADQETQYF. The DNA for the CDR3 is TGCGCCAGCAGCAACCCCCAAGGACTAGCGGACCAAGAGACCCAGTACTTC.

The chain has TRBV28 and TRBJ2-7, with 10 bases identical to TRBD2. Per the germline V gene, CDR1 is MDHEN and CDR2 is SYDVKM. J gave up 1 base and V 2 bases, and 11 bases lay outside the gene matches. The CDR3 is 18 amino acids. As DNA, the CDR3 is TGTGCCAGCAGTTTAGGAGCGGGGGGGCCCCAACTATCCTACGAGCAGTACTTC. Translated: CASSLGAGGPQLSYEQYF.

This clonotype was recorded many times. The chain has TRBV6-6 and TRBJ2-7; 8 nucleotides agree with TRBD1. After removal of 10 bases from V and 0 bases from J, the junction contained 8 bases not matched to a gene. Germline V gives CDR1 MNHNY, CDR2 SVGAGI (reference sequence). The CDR3 totals 14 residues. The CDR3 DNA reads TGTGCCACCTCAACAGGGGGACGCTCCTACGAGCAGTACGTC. Translated, it gives CATSTGGRSYEQYV.

On this clonotype itself: This may be a read error, as it is one base from a much larger clone. Lacking the conserved final phenylalanine or tryptophan, this CDR3 likely reflects a read error. The rearrangement links TRBV29-1 to TRBJ2-3, with no clear D. V lost 4 bases to trimming and J lost 4 bases, with 6 bases between them. The CDR3 extends over 11 amino acids. Germline values: CDR1 SQVTM, CDR2 ANQGSEA. CDR3 sequence (DNA): TGCAGCGTTGGGCGGTCAGATACGCAGTATTTG. This encodes CSVGRSDTQYL.

This clonotype was recorded many times. The chain is built from TRBV13 and TRBJ2-3, with D possibly being TRBD2 (5 bases). The germline V and J ends were trimmed by 5 bases and 10 bases, with 19 bases remaining between them. Per the germline V gene, CDR1 is PRHDT and CDR2 is FYEKMQ (reference sequence). The CDR3 is made up of 14 amino acids. The CDR3 loop reads CASSPTGGLDAQYF. CDR3 sequence (DNA): TGTGCCAGCAGCCCCACTGGCGGGCTAGACGCGCAGTATTTT.

This clonotype was recorded a few times. This chain connects TRBV5-1 to TRBJ1-1; tentatively, D is TRBD1 (5 bases). This CDR3 contains 18 residues. Trimming stripped 3 bases from V and 1 base from J, with 22 bases between. Germline-derived CDR1 and CDR2 are SGHRS and YFSETQ. CDR3 DNA: TGCGCCAGCAGCTCAACCGGGACTTTCTATGGAGAGAACACTGAAGCTTTCTTT. It specifies CASSSTGTFYGENTEAFF.

This clonotype has only a few counts. Germline and junction disagree at one end, which may indicate a read error. The rearrangement uses TRBV19 and TRBJ1-5; D is unresolved. CDR3 length: 15 residues. Germline V gives CDR1 LNHDA, CDR2 SQIVND (reference sequence). This chain's CDR3 is CASSIGGGSNQPPAF. CDR3 in DNA: TGTGCCAGTAGTATAGGTGGTGGTAGCAATCAGCCCCCAGCATTT.

The chain uses TRBV29-1 and TRBJ1-5; D gene uncertain. V dropped 5 bases and J dropped 3 bases, with 11 bases sitting between them. Germline V gene data show CDR1 as SQVTM and CDR2 as ANQGSEA. The CDR3 has 13 amino acids. The CDR3 nucleotides read TGCAGCGTTTCCCCAACGGACAATCAGCCCCAGCATTTT. It translates to CSVSPTDNQPQHF.

This clonotype was seen a handful of times. J is TRBJ1-1 and V is TRBV29-1; D is unclear. Per the germline V gene, CDR1 is SQVTM and CDR2 is ANQGSEA. Trimming removed 5 bases from V and 0 bases from J, with 13 bases in between. The CDR3 has 14 residues. The CDR3 DNA is TGCAGCGTTTTCCCATGGGCAATGAACACTGAAGCTTTCTTT. Translation gives CSVFPWAMNTEAFF. Together with reference TRBV29-1 and TRBJ1-1, the CDR3 gives the full variable domain: SAVISQKPSRDICQRGTSLTIQCQVDSQVTMMFWYRQQPGQSLTLIATANQGSEATYESGFVIDKFPISRPNLTFSTLTVSNMSPEDSSIYLCSVFPWAMNTEAFFGQGTRLTVV.